These 21 T cell receptor beta chains share one sample of origin, sequenced in a study of cytotoxic CD8 clonotypes in ibrutinib-treated CLL. Generated by immunoSEQ multiplex PCR, the TCRdb table keeps only in-frame clones and is missing some. The table lists more than 200,000 clones, roughly three quarters of them singletons. The sample in question was PBMCs, obtained after 12 months of ibrutinib treatment. The receptors derive from a human donor with chronic lymphocytic leukemia.

V usage is TRBV6-1 and J usage is TRBJ2-3; 9 bases match TRBD1. V was clipped by 5 bases and J by 4 bases; unmatched bases: 7. The CDR3 contains 15 residues. CDR1 and CDR2 (germline): MNHNS, SASEGT. The CDR3 bases are TGTGCCAGCAGTCCGGGACAGGGAAGCTCAGATACGCAGTATTTT. Translating gives CASSPGQGSSDTQYF.

The chain joins TRBV6-5 to TRBJ2-6; 8 bases are shared with TRBD1. In germline, CDR1 is MNHEY, CDR2 SVGAGI. V dropped 7 bases and J dropped 0; count of bases not matched to a gene: 2. CDR3 length: 15 residues. DNA for the CDR3: TGTGCCAGCACAGACAGGGGCTCTGGGGCCAACGTCCTGACTTTC. Protein sequence: CASTDRGSGANVLTF.

The CDR3 region has the DNA TGTGCCAGCAGTGAGACTAGCGCCTACAATGAGCAGTTCTTC. It translates to CASSETSAYNEQFF. This rearrangement joins TRBV25-1 to TRBJ2-1; 8 nucleotides agree with TRBD2. The CDR3 contains 14 residues. The J segment lost 2 bases and the V segment lost 3 bases, leaving 0 bases of the junction unmatched. CDR1 MGHDK and CDR2 SYGVNS come from the germline V gene.

With regard to this clone: Different DNA sequences within this sample yield the same CDR3. The chain joins TRBV20-1 to TRBJ2-7; a possible D gene is TRBD2 (5 bases). The CDR3 runs 10 residues. Germline V gene sequence: CDR1 DFQATT, CDR2 SNEGSKA (reference sequence). V lost 5 bases and J lost 3, with 5 bases in between. CDR3: CSARGYEQYF. CDR3 nucleotides: TGCAGTGCTCGGGGCTACGAGCAGTACTTC.

The V call is TRBV6-1, the J call TRBJ2-7, with TRBD1 identical over 9 bases. This CDR3 contains 18 residues. V shed 4 bases and J 0 bases; nucleotides not matched to a gene: 13. Germline V gene data show CDR1 as MNHNS and CDR2 as SASEGT. The CDR3 is CASSVEGQGSALSYEQYF. The CDR3 DNA reads as TGTGCCAGCAGTGTCGAGGGACAGGGATCGGCCCTCTCCTACGAGCAGTACTTC.

In this sample, this clone turned up a few times. The chain joins TRBV5-6 to TRBJ2-5; D is undetermined. The germline V and J ends were trimmed by 3 bases and 4 bases, with 10 bases remaining between them. Germline lookup yields CDR1 SGHDT and CDR2 YYEEEE. The CDR3 has 13 residues. This CDR3 reads CASSSYDPETQYF. The CDR3 coding sequence is TGTGCCAGCAGCTCCTATGACCCAGAGACCCAGTACTTC.

The chain joins TRBV10-2 to TRBJ2-7; tentatively, D is TRBD1 or TRBD2 (6 bases each). V was pared by 4 bases and J by 6 bases, with 10 bases between. Looked up from germline, CDR1 is WSHSY and CDR2 is SAAADI. The CDR3 consists of 12 residues. The CDR3 here is CASSGGATEQYF. CDR3 DNA: TGCGCCAGCAGTGGGGGGGCCACCGAGCAGTACTTC.

This clone is a singleton in its sample. The V gene is TRBV2, the J gene TRBJ2-5; 12 bases align to TRBD1. Germline loops: CDR1 SNHLY, CDR2 FYNNEI. Trimming at V came to 6 bases and at J to 4 bases, leaving 9 bases not matched to a gene. This CDR3 is built from 16 residues. The DNA for the CDR3 is TGTGCCAGCAGCGGGACAGGGGGCGCGGGGGGAGAGACCCAGTACTTC. This translates into CASSGTGGAGGETQYF. Full variable domain (remainder filled in from reference TRBV2 and TRBJ2-5): EPEVTQTPSHQVTQMGQEVILRCVPISNHLYFYWYRQILGQKVEFLVSFYNNEISEKSEIFDDQFSVERPDGSNFTLKIRSTKLEDSAMYFCASSGTGGAGGETQYFGPGTRLLVL.

This clone was recorded only once. This chain joins TRBV28 and TRBJ1-3; perhaps TRBD1 as D (6 bases). The CDR3 covers 16 residues. Germline values: CDR1 MDHEN, CDR2 SYDVKM. V shed 7 bases and J shed 1 base, with 17 bases lying between them. The CDR3 sequence is CASISRTGRSGNTIYF. The CDR3 bases are TGTGCCAGCATATCTAGAACAGGGAGGTCTGGAAACACCATATATTTT.

The CDR3 is CASSLLQGLSYEQYF. For the CDR3, the DNA is TGTGCCAGCAGTTTATTACAGGGACTCTCCTACGAGCAGTACTTC. This rearrangement joins TRBV27 to TRBJ2-7; either TRBD1 or TRBD2 may supply D (6 bases each). The germline gives CDR1 MNHEY, CDR2 SMNVEV (reference sequence). Trimming took off 1 base at V and 0 bases at J, with 10 bases between the two ends. The length of the CDR3 is 15 residues.

V usage is TRBV7-9 and J usage is TRBJ1-2; D gene ambiguous. The CDR3 covers 15 residues. Germline CDR1 reads SEHNR; CDR2 reads FQNEAQ (reference sequence). V lost 4 bases and J 4 bases, leaving 16 bases between the germline ends. The CDR3: CASSSYTGRFYGYTF. For the CDR3, the DNA is TGTGCCAGCAGCTCGTACACGGGCAGGTTCTATGGCTACACCTTC.

The chain is built from TRBV19 and TRBJ2-7, with a possible D match to TRBD1 (6 bases). Looked up from germline, CDR1 is LNHDA and CDR2 is SQIVND (reference sequence). This CDR3 has 14 amino acids. Trimming took off 5 bases at V and 9 bases at J, with 20 bases between the two ends. CDR3 in amino acids: CASSLQTGRKAQYF. The CDR3 nucleotides are TGTGCCAGTAGTCTGCAGACAGGCCGGAAAGCGCAGTACTTC.

A remark on this clone: At one end the junction does not follow the germline gene, possibly because of a read error. The chain carries TRBV7-7 and TRBJ2-5; D might be TRBD1 (6 bases). From germline, CDR1 is SSHAT and CDR2 FNYEAQ (reference sequence). The CDR3 runs to 14 residues. CDR3 sequence reads: CASSPGVLRETQYF. Here the CDR3 DNA reads TGTGCTAGCAGCCCAGGGGTACTGAGGGAGACCCAGTACTTC.

The rearrangement uses TRBV6-5 and TRBJ2-1, with 12 bases matching TRBD2. The CDR3 length is 16 residues. Trimming at V came to 0 bases and at J to 9 bases, leaving 6 bases not matched to a gene. CDR1 is MNHEY, CDR2 SVGAGI, per germline. The CDR3, as DNA: TGTGCCAGCAGTTACTCGGCCCGACTAGCGGGAGTTGAGCAGTTCTTC. The encoded protein is CASSYSARLAGVEQFF.

The rearrangement uses TRBV7-9 and TRBJ2-5; D gene unclear. The CDR3 extends over 13 amino acids. CDR1 is SEHNR and CDR2 is FQNEAQ in the germline V gene (reference sequence). V was clipped by 0 bases and J by 5 bases, with 7 bases between them. DNA of the CDR3: TGTGCCAGCAGCTTAGCCCGGGCCGAGACCCAGTACTTC. Its protein is CASSLARAETQYF.

The chain joins TRBV15 to TRBJ2-5, with 7 bases aligning to TRBD1. Germline-derived CDR1 and CDR2 are LNHNV and YYDKDF (reference sequence). After removal of 1 base from V and 4 bases from J, the junction contained 6 bases not matched to a gene. CDR3 size: 15 residues. CDR3 coding DNA: TGTGCCACCAGCAGAGCCGGACAGGTAGCAGAGACCCAGTACTTC. Encoded protein: CATSRAGQVAETQYF.

The rearrangement joins TRBV25-1 to TRBJ1-4; D uncertain. The length of the CDR3 is 14 residues. The germline V and J ends were trimmed by 7 bases and 0 bases, with 9 bases remaining between them. The V gene's germline CDR1 is MGHDK and CDR2 SYGVNS. CDR3 in DNA: TGTGCCAGCAATGGGAAAACAACTAATGAAAAACTGTTTTTT. Its protein is CASNGKTTNEKLFF.

This clone has a single count. This sequence joins TRBV7-9 and TRBJ2-7, with unresolved D. CDR3 length: 13 amino acids. CDR1 and CDR2 from the germline V gene are SEHNR and FQNEAQ (reference sequence). V was trimmed by 2 bases and J by 5 bases, leaving 10 bases between them. The CDR3 nucleotides read TGTGCCAGCAGCTTACCTGATCTCCACGAGCAGTACTTC. This translates into CASSLPDLHEQYF.

This clone was found once. The rearrangement uses TRBV5-1 and TRBJ1-2; 11 bases are shared with TRBD1. There are 17 residues in the CDR3. Trimming removed 2 bases from V and 5 bases from J; junction bases left unmatched: 11. The V gene's germline CDR1 is SGHRS and CDR2 YFSETQ. This CDR3 is CASSLPDRGRSLYGYTF. The CDR3 DNA follows: TGCGCCAGCAGCTTACCGGACAGGGGGCGATCCTTATATGGCTACACCTTC.

V and J are TRBV28 and TRBJ1-2; tentative D call: TRBD1 (6 bases). This CDR3 has 14 amino acids. Germline V gives CDR1 MDHEN, CDR2 SYDVKM. V gave up 3 bases and J gave up 4 bases, with 12 bases separating them. CDR3 in DNA: TGTGCCAGCAGTTTCCGGACAGATGCCTATGGCTACACCTTC. Amino acids: CASSFRTDAYGYTF.

V gene TRBV6-1 combines with J gene TRBJ2-7, with 7 bases matching TRBD1. The trim removed 6 bases at V and 3 bases at J, leaving 8 bases unmatched. The CDR3 sequence is 14 residues long. Germline V gives CDR1 MNHNS, CDR2 SASEGT. CDR3 in amino acids: CASSSGQPYYEQYF. The CDR3 DNA is TGTGCCAGCAGCTCGGGACAGCCATACTACGAGCAGTACTTC.